This is a list of T cell receptor beta chains from one sample in a study of prognosis after radiotherapy for stage I lung cancer. TCRdb used MiXCR to reprocess the multiplex PCR reads, holding one entry per CDR3 protein. This table holds nearly 35,000 distinct CDR3 sequences, around 35% found once. The specimen was PBMCs, collected before or after stereotactic body radiation therapy (not recorded which). Source of these receptors: a donor of 50 years or more with non-small cell lung cancer. CDR3s include the opening cysteine and the closing phenylalanine or tryptophan. A D gene is named only where the DNA matches it firmly. Clone sizes are given selectively: once, few, many, or a class where the clone is expanded.

clone_size: many; d_call: .; v_call: TRBV7-6; j_call: TRBJ2-1; cdr3_nt: TGTGCCAGCAGCTTAACTCAAGGGGGAGCAAGTCTAGGGGAGCAGTTCTTC; cdr3_aa: CASSLTQGGASLGEQFF
clone_size: many; d_call: TRBD2; v_call: TRBV6-2/TRBV6-3; j_call: TRBJ2-3; cdr3_nt: TGTGCCAGCAGTGAGGCGAGCGGGGGGGCCCTGGATACGCAGTATTTT; cdr3_aa: CASSEASGGALDTQYF
clone_size: many; d_call: TRBD1; v_call: TRBV20-1; j_call: TRBJ2-7; cdr3_nt: TGCAGTGCTCTAGGGACAGGGGGCTACGAGCAGTACTTC; cdr3_aa: CSALGTGGYEQYF
clone_size: many; d_call: TRBD2; v_call: TRBV20-1; j_call: TRBJ2-1; cdr3_nt: TGCAGTGCGGGTTCGCGACTAGCGGGTTACAATGAGCAGTTCTTC; cdr3_aa: CSAGSRLAGYNEQFF
clone_size: .; d_call: TRBD2; v_call: TRBV12-3/TRBV12-4; j_call: TRBJ2-2; cdr3_nt: TGTGCCAGCAGTTTAGGCAGCGGGGTGAACACCGGGGAGCTGTTTTTT; cdr3_aa: CASSLGSGVNTGELFF
clone_size: many; d_call: .; v_call: TRBV5-6; j_call: TRBJ1-5; cdr3_nt: TGTGCCAGCAGCTTTTCTCCGGGACCCCCAAATCAGCCCCAGCATTTT; cdr3_aa: CASSFSPGPPNQPQHF
clone_size: few; d_call: TRBD2; v_call: TRBV7-3; j_call: TRBJ2-3; cdr3_nt: TGTGCCAGCAGCGAGGGACTAGCGGGGGGCGCAGATACGCAGTATTTT; cdr3_aa: CASSEGLAGGADTQYF
clone_size: many; d_call: .; v_call: TRBV19; j_call: TRBJ1-2; cdr3_nt: TGTGCCAGTACCCGGGAGCCGAGCTATGGCTACACCTTC; cdr3_aa: CASTREPSYGYTF
clone_size: many; d_call: .; v_call: TRBV5-1; j_call: TRBJ2-3; cdr3_nt: TGCGCCAGCAGCTTGGCCATGGCGAATACGCAGTATTTT; cdr3_aa: CASSLAMANTQYF
clone_size: .; d_call: .; v_call: TRBV27; j_call: TRBJ2-7; cdr3_nt: TGTGCCAGCAGCTTATTTCCGGGGGTGGGGTACGAGCAGTACTTC; cdr3_aa: CASSLFPGVGYEQYF
clone_size: .; d_call: TRBD2; v_call: TRBV6-1; j_call: TRBJ2-7; cdr3_nt: TGTGCCAGCTGGGGTACTAGCGCGAGCTCCTACGAGCAGTACTTC; cdr3_aa: CASWGTSASSYEQYF
clone_size: once; d_call: .; v_call: TRBV20-1; j_call: TRBJ2-3; cdr3_nt: TGCAGTGCTAGGACTAGTGACGGCACAGATACGCAGTATTTT; cdr3_aa: CSARTSDGTDTQYF
clone_size: .; d_call: TRBD2; v_call: TRBV6-1; j_call: TRBJ2-5; cdr3_nt: TGTGCCAGCAGTCTCCGGCGGGAGGGCCTCGGGACCCAGTACTTC; cdr3_aa: CASSLRREGLGTQYF
clone_size: many; d_call: TRBD1; v_call: TRBV19; j_call: TRBJ1-1; cdr3_nt: TGTGCCAGTAGTATAGCCTGGGGACAGAAGAACACTGAAGCTTTCTTT; cdr3_aa: CASSIAWGQKNTEAFF
clone_size: .; d_call: TRBD1; v_call: TRBV28; j_call: TRBJ1-2; cdr3_nt: TGTGCCAGCAGCCCGGACAGGTTTAACTATGGCTACACCTTC; cdr3_aa: CASSPDRFNYGYTF
clone_size: many; d_call: .; v_call: TRBV6-2/TRBV6-3; j_call: TRBJ2-2; cdr3_nt: TGTGCCAGCAGTGAAGTAGGGTACACCGGGGAGCTGTTTTTT; cdr3_aa: CASSEVGYTGELFF
clone_size: few; d_call: TRBD1; v_call: TRBV12-3/TRBV12-4; j_call: TRBJ1-2; cdr3_nt: TGTGCCAGCAGCGGCCGGGGACAGAACTATGGCTACACCTTC; cdr3_aa: CASSGRGQNYGYTF
clone_size: many; d_call: .; v_call: TRBV9; j_call: TRBJ2-1; cdr3_nt: TGTGCCAGCAGCGTAGGGGCTAGTCCCTACAATGAGCAGTTCTTC; cdr3_aa: CASSVGASPYNEQFF
clone_size: many; d_call: .; v_call: TRBV2; j_call: TRBJ1-5; cdr3_nt: TGTGCCAGCAGGGCAGACAGGACGGGGGGTCAGCCCCAGCATTTT; cdr3_aa: CASRADRTGGQPQHF
clone_size: many; d_call: .; v_call: TRBV12-3/TRBV12-4; j_call: TRBJ1-2; cdr3_nt: TGTGCCAGCAGTTTAGGGACCTCCTATGGCTACACCTTC; cdr3_aa: CASSLGTSYGYTF
clone_size: .; d_call: .; v_call: TRBV20-1; j_call: TRBJ1-6; cdr3_nt: TGCAGTTCCACCGGAACACTCCATAATTCACCCCTCCACTTT; cdr3_aa: CSSTGTLHNSPLHF
clone_size: many; d_call: .; v_call: TRBV20-1; j_call: TRBJ2-1; cdr3_nt: TGCAGTGCTAGAGTGTCGGGAAATGAGCAGTTCTTC; cdr3_aa: CSARVSGNEQFF
clone_size: .; d_call: .; v_call: TRBV7-9; j_call: TRBJ1-3; cdr3_nt: TGTGCCAGCAGCCTAGAGGCGGTCCTCTCTGGAAACACCATATATTTT; cdr3_aa: CASSLEAVLSGNTIYF
clone_size: .; d_call: .; v_call: TRBV6-5; j_call: TRBJ2-7; cdr3_nt: TGTGCCAGCAGTTATTCGACAGCGACCTACGAGCAGTACTTC; cdr3_aa: CASSYSTATYEQYF
clone_size: .; d_call: .; v_call: TRBV24-1; j_call: TRBJ1-2; cdr3_nt: TGTGCCACCAGACAGGGTAGGAACTATGGCTACACCTTC; cdr3_aa: CATRQGRNYGYTF